The clone carrying this T cell receptor (beta chain) was recorded at least ten times. As yet, its antigen is unknown. Libraries of naive CD8 T cells were made from roughly 20,000 to 1,000,000 sorted cells. They used 10%, 30% or 50% RNA. This specimen belongs to a study of molecular identifiers for immune sequencing clone quantification. Study observations and caveats: Effector cells had over 99% of their molecules in clones above 20 RNA copies, while naive cells had under 1%. Highly expanded clones may be undercounted when identical TCR molecules share barcodes.

V was clipped by 4 bases and J by 6 bases, with 7 bases between them. This CDR3 region has 11 residues. CDR1 and CDR2 from the germline V gene are SQVTM and ANQGSEA. For bulk TCR libraries, previously described methods and listed TCR primers were used. One entry per CDR3 protein results from TCRdb running MiXCR on the PCR reads. The table records some 590,000 distinct CDR3 sequences, roughly 23% of them present only once. This chain joins TRBV29-1 and TRBJ2-4; D is uncertain. The receptor was derived from a human donor in good health. Some libraries in this study had Jurkat cell RNA spiked in. The sequenced sample consisted of naive CD8+ T cells from blood, with Jurkat cell RNA spiked in. The subset: FACS-sorted CD8+CD4-CCR7+CD45RA+ naive T cells. The CDR3 coding sequence is TGCAGCGTTGTTACCACAAACATTCAGTACTTC. This gives the protein CSVVTTNIQYF.